The sequence of this T cell receptor beta chain was determined in a study of CD8 T cells in Susac syndrome. Overall study findings and caveats: A relatively small number of individuals underwent TCR sequencing and HLA analysis.

After extraction with the RNeasy kit, about 0.5 to 1 ug of the RNA was reverse transcribed using random hexamers. A multiplex approach, immunoSEQ multiplex PCR, amplified TCR beta CDR3 across 54 Vbeta and 13 Jbeta. MiXCR, run by TCRdb on the immunoSEQ multiplex PCR reads, gives a single entry per CDR3 protein. The table shows a few hundred thousand distinct CDR3 sequences, with 95% occurring only once. The authors carried out high-throughput sequencing of TCR beta. They applied it to CD8+ and CD4+ T cells obtained from blood. TEMRA cells were enriched by FACS, and CD4+ and CD8+ T cells were negatively isolated. V lost 3 bases and J 7 bases, leaving 14 bases between the germline ends. The CDR3 spans 15 residues. Germline V lookup: CDR1 SGDLS, CDR2 YYNGEE. As for this clonotype: Its antigen is unidentified.

V usage is TRBV9 and J usage is TRBJ1-6; possibly TRBD1 for D (6 bases). Material: CD4+ T cells from PBMCs. The TCR was taken from a human donor with multiple sclerosis. In nucleotides, the CDR3 is TGTGCCAGCAGCGGACACCCAGGGGCGAATTCACCCCTCCACTTT. Its protein is CASSGHPGANSPLHF.